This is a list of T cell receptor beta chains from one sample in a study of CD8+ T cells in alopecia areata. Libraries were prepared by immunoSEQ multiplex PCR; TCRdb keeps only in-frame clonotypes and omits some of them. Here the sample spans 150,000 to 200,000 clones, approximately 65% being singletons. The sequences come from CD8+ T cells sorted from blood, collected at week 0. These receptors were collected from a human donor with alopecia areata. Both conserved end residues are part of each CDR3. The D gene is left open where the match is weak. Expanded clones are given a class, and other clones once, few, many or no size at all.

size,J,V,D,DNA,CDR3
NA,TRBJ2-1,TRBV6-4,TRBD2,TGTGCCAGCAGTGTGACTAGCGGGGAGGATGAGCAGTTCTTC,CASSVTSGEDEQFF
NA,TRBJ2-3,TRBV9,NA,TGTGCCAGCAGCGTAGAAGGCGGCCCGGCGGATACGCAGTATTTT,CASSVEGGPADTQYF
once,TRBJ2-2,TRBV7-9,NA,TGTGCCAGCAGCCCGGGGAACAGTGAAACCGGGGAGCTGTTTTTT,CASSPGNSETGELFF
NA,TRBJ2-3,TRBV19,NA,TGTGCCAGTAGTATAGACACAGATACGCAGTATTTT,CASSIDTDTQYF
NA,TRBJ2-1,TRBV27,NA,TGTGCCAGCAGCCCGAATACCTACAATGAGCAGTTCTTC,CASSPNTYNEQFF
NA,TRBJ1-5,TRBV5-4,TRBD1,TGTGCCAGCAGCTTGGGGACAGGGGGACAGCCCCAGCATTTT,CASSLGTGGQPQHF
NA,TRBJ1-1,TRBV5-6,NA,TGTGCCAGCAGCTTAGGGTCCCATGAAGCTTTCTTT,CASSLGSHEAFF
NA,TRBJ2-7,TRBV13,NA,TGTGCCAGCAGCTTCCCAGCGTCATCCTACGAGCAGTACTTC,CASSFPASSYEQYF
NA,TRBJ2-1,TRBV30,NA,TGTGCCTGGAGTGAGGGGCCCCCGGGGAGCGATGAGCAGTTCTTC,CAWSEGPPGSDEQFF
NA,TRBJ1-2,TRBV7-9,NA,TGTGCCAGCAGCGAGACAGTGGTCTATGGCTACACCTTC,CASSETVVYGYTF
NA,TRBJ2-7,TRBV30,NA,TGTGCCTGGAGTGTCCAGGGAATCCCCTACGAGCAGTACTTC,CAWSVQGIPYEQYF
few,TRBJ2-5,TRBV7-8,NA,TGTGCCAGCAGCTTGACAGGACGTTTCCAAGAGACCCAGTACTTC,CASSLTGRFQETQYF
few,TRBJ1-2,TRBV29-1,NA,TGCAGCGTTGATTGGCGGGAGAAAACACCCTATGGCTACACCTTC,CSVDWREKTPYGYTF
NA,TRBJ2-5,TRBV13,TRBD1,TGTGCCAGCAGCCCAAAAAGACAGGGCTGGGAAGAGACCCAGTACTTC,CASSPKRQGWEETQYF
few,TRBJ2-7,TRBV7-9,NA,TGTGCCAGCAGCTCCGGACGGGACGTCTACGAGCAGTACTTC,CASSSGRDVYEQYF
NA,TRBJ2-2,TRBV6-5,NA,TGTGCCAGTAAGAACACCGGGGAGCTGTTTTTT,CASKNTGELFF
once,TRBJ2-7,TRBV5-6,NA,TGTGCCAGCAGCACCGGACGGCACTACGAGCAGTACTTC,CASSTGRHYEQYF
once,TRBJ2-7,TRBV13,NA,TGTGCCAGCAGCTTAGGACGACAGGGAGGGTACGAGCAGTACTTC,CASSLGRQGGYEQYF
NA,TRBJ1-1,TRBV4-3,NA,TGCGCCAGCAGCCAAGGGCTAGGGGCGAACACTGAAGCTTTCTTT,CASSQGLGANTEAFF
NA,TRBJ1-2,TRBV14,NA,TGTGCCAGCAGCTCACTGGCAGGGGCTGGCTACACCTTC,CASSSLAGAGYTF
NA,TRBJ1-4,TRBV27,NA,TGTGCCAGCAGTTACGGAGGGGCCTCTAATGAAAAACTGTTTTTT,CASSYGGASNEKLFF
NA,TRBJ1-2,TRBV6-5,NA,TGTGCCAGCCAGCCCTGGCAGGGTTTTCATGGCTACACCTTC,CASQPWQGFHGYTF
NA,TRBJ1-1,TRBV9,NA,TGTGCCAGCAGCGAGTCCGGTGGGACGGGGACTGAAGCTTTCTTT,CASSESGGTGTEAFF
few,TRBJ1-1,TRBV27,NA,TGTGCCAGCGCGCCCTCACCGGCGGGCACTGAAGCTTTCTTT,CASAPSPAGTEAFF
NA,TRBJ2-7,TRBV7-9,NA,TGTGCCAGCATTCCCGAGAGCTCCTACGAGCAGTACTTC,CASIPESSYEQYF
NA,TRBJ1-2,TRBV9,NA,TGTGCCAGCAGCCCCCGGACAACTAGCTATGGCTACACCTTC,CASSPRTTSYGYTF
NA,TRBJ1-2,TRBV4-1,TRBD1,TGCGCCAGCAGCCAAAGACCGGGACAGGGCCTTGTTGCTGGCTACACCTTC,CASSQRPGQGLVAGYTF
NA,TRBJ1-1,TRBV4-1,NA,TGCGCCAGCAGCCAGAAGACAGGTGAAGCTTTCTTT,CASSQKTGEAFF
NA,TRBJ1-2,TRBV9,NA,TGTGCCAGCGGGGGCAGCCTCGGCTACACCTTC,CASGGSLGYTF
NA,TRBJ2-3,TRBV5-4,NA,TGTGCCAGCAGCGTAGGGACCGCACATAGCACAGATACGCAGTATTTT,CASSVGTAHSTDTQYF
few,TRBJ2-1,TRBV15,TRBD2,TGTGCCACCAGCAGAGAGGGGGGGAGCTCCTACAATGAGCAGTTCTTC,CATSREGGSSYNEQFF
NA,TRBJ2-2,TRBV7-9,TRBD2,TGTGCCAGCGAACTAGCGGCCGGGGAGCTGTTTTTT,CASELAAGELFF
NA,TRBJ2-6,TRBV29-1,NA,TGCAGCGTTGAAGAGACCGTAATCGGGGCAGGGGTTCAAGCTGGGGCCAACGTCCTGACTTTC,CSVEETVIGAGVQAGANVLTF
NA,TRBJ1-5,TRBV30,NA,TGTGCCTGGAGTGTAGATAATCAGCCCCAGCATTTT,CAWSVDNQPQHF
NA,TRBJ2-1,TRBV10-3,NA,TGTGCCATCAGTGAAGGGCGCGGAGAGTACAATGAGCAGTTCTTC,CAISEGRGEYNEQFF
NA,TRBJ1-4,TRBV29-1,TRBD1,TGCAGCGCTGGCCGGGACAGGGGCAATGAAAAACTGTTTTTT,CSAGRDRGNEKLFF
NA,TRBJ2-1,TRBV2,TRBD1,TGTGCCAGCCCCGGGACAGGGGTATACAATGAGCAGTTCTTC,CASPGTGVYNEQFF
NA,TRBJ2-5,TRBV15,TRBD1,TGTGCCACCGGGGTAACAGGGGGCGGAGTGACCCAGTACTTC,CATGVTGGGVTQYF
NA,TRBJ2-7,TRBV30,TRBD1,TGTGCCTGGAGTGCCCGGGACAGGCCCTACGAGCAGTACTTC,CAWSARDRPYEQYF
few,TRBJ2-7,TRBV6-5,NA,TGTGCCAGCAGTTACTCCCTCCAGGGAGGCCCCTACGAGCAGTACTTC,CASSYSLQGGPYEQYF
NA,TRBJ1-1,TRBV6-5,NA,TGTGCCAGCAGCCGTACGGCCCAGACAATCCCTGAAGCTTTCTTT,CASSRTAQTIPEAFF
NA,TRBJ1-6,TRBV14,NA,TGTGCCAGCAGCCGAAATAGGGTTCGGTCACCCCTCCACTTT,CASSRNRVRSPLHF
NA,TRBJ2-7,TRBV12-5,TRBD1,TGTGCTAGTGCTACCGGAACAGGGGTCCGTATAACATACGAGCAGTACTTC,CASATGTGVRITYEQYF
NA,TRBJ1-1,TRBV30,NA,TGTGCCTGGACGCAGGGTAGGACGGAAGCTTTCTTT,CAWTQGRTEAFF
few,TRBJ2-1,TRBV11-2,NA,TGTGCCAGCTCCCCCCCGGGAGAGATCTACAATGAGCAGTTCTTC,CASSPPGEIYNEQFF
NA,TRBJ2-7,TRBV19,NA,TGTGCCAGTAGTATGGCACGGGATTACTACGAGCAGTACTTC,CASSMARDYYEQYF
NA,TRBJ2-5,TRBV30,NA,TGTGCCTGGTCAAAGGAGGGAGGGACCCAGTACTTC,CAWSKEGGTQYF
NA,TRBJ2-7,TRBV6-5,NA,TGTGCCAGCAGTTACTCTACCACCGGGGACGAGCAGTACTTC,CASSYSTTGDEQYF
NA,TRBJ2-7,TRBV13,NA,TGTGCCAGCAGCTTAGGATCGTCTACGAAATCCTTC,CASSLGSSTKSF
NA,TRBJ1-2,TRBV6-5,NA,TGTGCCAGCAGTTACTCGGCCGGGGGAAATGTTCGGGGCTACACCTTC,CASSYSAGGNVRGYTF
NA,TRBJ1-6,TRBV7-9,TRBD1,TGTGCCAGCAGTACGGGACAGCCTTTAGCACCCCTCCACTTT,CASSTGQPLAPLHF
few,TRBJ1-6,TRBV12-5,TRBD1,TGTGCTAGTGGGCGACAGGGCGGCAATTCACCCCTCCACTTT,CASGRQGGNSPLHF
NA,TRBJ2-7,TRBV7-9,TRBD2,TGTGCCAGCAGCTTGAGTCTAGCGGGGTCCTACGAGCAGTACTTC,CASSLSLAGSYEQYF
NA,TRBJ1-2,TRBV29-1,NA,TGCAGCGTAGACGGGGCGGCCTATGGCTACACCTTC,CSVDGAAYGYTF
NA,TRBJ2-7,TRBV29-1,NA,TGCAGCGTCAAACAGGCAATCGAAATATCTTACGAGCAGTACTTC,CSVKQAIEISYEQYF
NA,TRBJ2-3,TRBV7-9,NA,TGTGCCAGCAGCGGTACCGTCGGGGGCCACGGGTATACGCAGTATTTT,CASSGTVGGHGYTQYF